The 14 T cell receptor beta chains below were found in one sample sequenced in a study of cytomegalovirus exposure and HLA in healthy donors. Method: immunoSEQ multiplex PCR; TCRdb's copy keeps in-frame clones and lacks some. Altogether over 250,000 clones are present, 80% to 90% being singletons, with the ten largest covering approximately 1%. The sequenced sample was PBMCs. These receptors came from a woman between 18 and 30 years old in good health and CMV-seronegative.

The genes are TRBV27 and TRBJ2-5; 8 bases are a match to TRBD2. There are 16 residues in the CDR3. Germline assignment: CDR1 MNHEY and CDR2 SMNVEV (reference sequence). The V gene end was trimmed by 3 bases and the J gene end by 1 base; junction bases not matched to a gene: 7. This chain's CDR3 is CASSFFGGRTQETQYF. The CDR3 nucleotides read TGTGCCAGCAGTTTTTTCGGCGGGAGGACCCAAGAGACCCAGTACTTC.

The chain recombines TRBV19 with TRBJ2-7, with 10 positions matching TRBD1. The J segment lost 7 bases and the V segment lost 9 bases, leaving 9 bases of the junction unmatched. Germline CDR1 LNHDA, CDR2 SQIVND (reference sequence). CDR3 length equals 13 residues. The CDR3 region has the DNA TGTGCCAGCCGGGACAGGGGTTTTGGAGAGCAGTACTTC. Protein: CASRDRGFGEQYF.

The chain links TRBV6-5 to TRBJ2-3; 13 nucleotides agree with TRBD2. CDR1 is MNHEY, CDR2 SVGAGI, per germline. The ends lost 5 bases at V and 3 bases at J; junction bases unmatched: 2. This CDR3 has 15 amino acids. The CDR3 DNA reads TGTGCCAGCAGTGCGGGACTAGCGGGAACAGATACGCAGTATTTT. This encodes CASSAGLAGTDTQYF.

The chain carries TRBV13 and TRBJ2-5; D remains ambiguous. From germline, CDR1 is PRHDT and CDR2 FYEKMQ (reference sequence). CDR3 length: 13 residues. V was pared by 0 bases and J by 5 bases, with 7 bases between. Here the CDR3 reads CASSLGPRETQYF. For the CDR3, the DNA is TGTGCCAGCAGCTTAGGCCCCAGGGAGACCCAGTACTTC. The complete variable domain, with remaining parts taken from reference TRBV13 and TRBJ2-5, reads AAGVIQSPRHLIKEKRETATLKCYPIPRHDTVYWYQQGPGQDPQFLISFYEKMQSDKGSIPDRFSAQQFSDYHSELNMSSLELGDSALYFCASSLGPRETQYFGPGTRLLVL.

This chain links TRBV30 with TRBJ2-6, with a weak D call TRBD2 (6 bases). The V gene's germline CDR1 is GTSNPN and CDR2 SVGIG (reference sequence). This CDR3 has 18 residues. Trimming removed 4 bases from V and 2 bases from J, with 21 bases in between. The CDR3 region is CAWTLSHSGQPGANVLTF. The DNA of the CDR3 is TGTGCCTGGACCCTAAGCCACAGCGGGCAGCCTGGGGCCAACGTCCTGACTTTC.

V usage is TRBV7-9 and J usage is TRBJ2-1; 9 bases map to TRBD2. The CDR3 has 16 amino acids. Germline CDR1 and CDR2: SEHNR and FQNEAQ (reference sequence). Trimming at V came to 1 base and at J to 5 bases, leaving 6 bases not matched to a gene. The CDR3 loop is CASSLGREGLNNEQFF. CDR3 bases: TGTGCCAGCAGCTTAGGGCGGGAGGGCCTCAACAATGAGCAGTTCTTC.

This chain uses TRBV27 with TRBJ1-2, with 7 nucleotides matching TRBD1. After removal of 3 bases from V and 2 bases from J, the junction contained 6 bases not matched to a gene. There are 15 residues in the CDR3. The germline V gene encodes CDR1 MNHEY and CDR2 SMNVEV (reference sequence). The CDR3 region has the DNA TGTGCCAGCAGTTTCCAGGGGGTAGGGAACTATGGCTACACCTTC. It encodes CASSFQGVGNYGYTF.

CDR3 sequence: CATLAAHTDTQYF. The CDR3 nucleotides read TGTGCCACTTTAGCGGCGCACACAGATACGCAGTATTTT. The chain has TRBV6-5 and TRBJ2-3; D may be TRBD2 (6 bases). The CDR3 contains 13 residues. The V gene's germline CDR1 is MNHEY and CDR2 SVGAGI. V was trimmed by 10 bases and J by 2 bases, leaving 13 bases between them.

This clone was counted once. This chain joins TRBV29-1 and TRBJ2-1, with 10 nucleotides matching TRBD2. V was clipped by 6 bases and J by 7 bases; unmatched bases: 9. Germline lookup yields CDR1 SQVTM and CDR2 ANQGSEA. CDR3 length: 14 residues. The CDR3 spells CSVSTGTSDNEQFF. Here the CDR3 DNA reads TGCAGCGTCTCAACCGGGACTAGCGATAATGAGCAGTTCTTC.

V is TRBV7-6 and J is TRBJ2-3; tentative D call: TRBD1 (6 bases). The CDR3 loop spans 13 amino acids. V dropped 5 bases and J dropped 6 bases, with 12 bases sitting between them. Germline V lookup: CDR1 SGHVS, CDR2 FNYEAQ. CDR3 amino acids: CASSTPGADTQYF. The DNA for the CDR3 is TGTGCCAGCAGCACCCCAGGGGCGGATACGCAGTATTTT. The full variable domain, completed using reference TRBV7-6 and TRBJ2-3, is GAGVSQSPRYKVTKRGQDVALRCDPISGHVSLYWYRQALGQGPEFLTYFNYEAQQDKSGLPNDRFSAERPEGSISTLTIQRTEQRDSAMYRCASSTPGADTQYFGPGTRLTVL.

J is TRBJ2-1 and V is TRBV7-3; TRBD1 might be the D (5 bases). The germline CDR1 and CDR2 sequences are SGHTA and FQGTGA. Between the trimmed V and J ends, which lost 0 bases and 7 bases, there was a span of 7 bases. This CDR3 spans 13 amino acids. This CDR3 is CASSLTPGNEQFF. The CDR3, as DNA: TGTGCCAGCAGCTTAACTCCAGGGAATGAGCAGTTCTTC.

The genes are TRBV5-1 and TRBJ1-1; the D is unclear. The CDR3 runs to 17 residues. V was pared by 1 base and J by 0 bases, with 16 bases between. The germline CDR1 and CDR2 sequences are SGHRS and YFSETQ. The CDR3 protein is CASSLFGGGSMNTEAFF. The CDR3, as DNA: TGCGCCAGCAGCTTGTTCGGTGGCGGATCCATGAACACTGAAGCTTTCTTT. The entire variable domain, with the rest obtained from reference TRBV5-1 and TRBJ1-1, is as follows: KAGVTQTPRYLIKTRGQQVTLSCSPISGHRSVSWYQQTPGQGLQFLFEYFSETQRNKGNFPGRFSGRQFSNSRSEMNVSTLELGDSALYLCASSLFGGGSMNTEAFFGQGTRLTVV.

V and J are TRBV5-1 and TRBJ2-1, with 7 positions matching TRBD1. The V gene end was trimmed by 4 bases and the J gene end by 7 bases; junction bases not matched to a gene: 11. Germline V lookup: CDR1 SGHRS, CDR2 YFSETQ. There are 15 residues in the CDR3. The CDR3 loop reads CASSPGSTGWNEQFF. The CDR3, as DNA: TGCGCCAGCAGCCCCGGCTCGACAGGGTGGAATGAGCAGTTCTTC.

The chain uses TRBV27 and TRBJ2-7; 8 bases are a match to TRBD1. The CDR3 extends over 14 amino acids. The germline gives CDR1 MNHEY, CDR2 SMNVEV (reference sequence). Trimming cost V 3 bases and J 3 bases; bases outside gene matches: 4. This CDR3 is CASSLQGAYYEQYF. As DNA, the CDR3 is TGTGCCAGCAGTTTGCAGGGGGCATACTACGAGCAGTACTTC.